These T cell receptor beta chains were read from a single sample in a study of CD4 T cells in relation to SARS-CoV-2 and coronaviruses. No cognate antigen is known for these TCRs. Method: immunoSEQ multiplex PCR; TCRdb's copy keeps in-frame clones and lacks some. The sample consists of almost 20,000 clones, just under 75% of them appearing once. The sequencing sample was made of CD4+ T cells from PBMCs, cultured in vitro. The receptors were gathered from a human donor in good health. The CDR3 runs from the conserved cysteine through the conserved F or W. D genes are given only for firm matches. For some rows the clone size is stated as once, few or many, or as a class when expanded; others skip it.

TRBV7-9	.	.	TRBJ2-3	TGTGCCAGCACCCCTGGAGGGACTAGCACAGATACGCAGTATTTT	CASTPGGTSTDTQYF
TRBV6-5	TRBD1	.	TRBJ2-7	TGTGCCAGCAGTCGGGAACAGGGGATCTACGAGCAGTACTTC	CASSREQGIYEQYF
TRBV6-5	TRBD1	.	TRBJ2-5	TGTGCCAGCAGTTACTCGGACAGGGGGCTGGGGACCCAGTACTTC	CASSYSDRGLGTQYF
TRBV18	TRBD1	.	TRBJ1-1	TGTGCCAGCTCACCATTCCCCCGGCCAGGGGGCGAATGGACTGAAGCTTTCTTT	CASSPFPRPGGEWTEAFF
TRBV5-4	TRBD2	.	TRBJ2-7	TGTGCCAGCAGCTTAGGACTAGCGGGAGTCGGTGAGCAGTACTTC	CASSLGLAGVGEQYF
TRBV7-8	.	.	TRBJ2-1	TGTGCCAGCAGCCCCTCGTTGTCCCGGGACACGATTCCCCACAATGAGCAGTTCTTC	CASSPSLSRDTIPHNEQFF
TRBV4-1	.	.	TRBJ2-3	TGCGCCAGCAGCCAAGATGGCGGGGGCGGAGGCACAGATACGCAGTATTTT	CASSQDGGGGGTDTQYF
TRBV3-1/TRBV3-2	.	.	TRBJ2-1	TGTGCCAGCAGCCAAGATACCTACGACAATGAGCAGTTCTTC	CASSQDTYDNEQFF
TRBV24-1	.	.	TRBJ2-2	TGTGCCACCGCGTCGTCGGCGGGCGGGGAGCTGTTTTTT	CATASSAGGELFF
TRBV7-6	TRBD2	.	TRBJ2-3	TGTGCCAGCAGCTCGGGGGGGACAAGCACAGATACGCAGTATTTT	CASSSGGTSTDTQYF
TRBV6-2/TRBV6-3	TRBD2	.	TRBJ2-7	TGTGCCAGCAGTTATTCGATCCAGCGGGAAGCGACTAACTACGAGCAGTACTTC	CASSYSIQREATNYEQYF
TRBV3-1/TRBV3-2	.	.	TRBJ1-1	TGTGCCAGCAGCCAAGGGACCGCCTCGGGCACTGAAGCTTTCTTT	CASSQGTASGTEAFF
TRBV18	.	.	TRBJ1-1	TGTGCCAGCTCACAGTCCAGGGAAACTGAAGCTTTCTTT	CASSQSRETEAFF
TRBV30	.	.	TRBJ2-5	TGTGCCTGGAGTGTAGGCGAAGAGAGGGCGACCCAGTACTTC	CAWSVGEERATQYF
TRBV3-1/TRBV3-2	TRBD1	once	TRBJ1-2	TGTGCCAGCGGACGGACAGGGTTTCTCGACTATGGCTACACCTTC	CASGRTGFLDYGYTF
TRBV18	TRBD1	.	TRBJ1-6	TGTGCCAGCTCACAAGGACAGGGGAGTACTTCACCCCTCCACTTT	CASSQGQGSTSPLHF
TRBV7-2	.	few	TRBJ1-3	TGTGCCAGCAGCTTAGGTGCGGGGAGAGAGGGAAACACCATATATTTT	CASSLGAGREGNTIYF
TRBV9	.	once	TRBJ1-1	TGTGCCAGCAACACCCCCGAGGTGGACACTGAAGCTTTCTTT	CASNTPEVDTEAFF
TRBV20-1	TRBD2	.	TRBJ2-5	TGCAGTGCTAGTCCTCTAGCGGGGTCACAAGAGACCCAGTACTTC	CSASPLAGSQETQYF
TRBV7-2	.	.	TRBJ2-3	TGTGCCAGCAGCTTAGCCATCACAGATACGCAGTATTTT	CASSLAITDTQYF
TRBV25-1	TRBD1	.	TRBJ2-6	TGTGCCAGCAGTGAAATACAGGGGCTGGGGACTGGGGCCAACGTCCTGACTTTC	CASSEIQGLGTGANVLTF